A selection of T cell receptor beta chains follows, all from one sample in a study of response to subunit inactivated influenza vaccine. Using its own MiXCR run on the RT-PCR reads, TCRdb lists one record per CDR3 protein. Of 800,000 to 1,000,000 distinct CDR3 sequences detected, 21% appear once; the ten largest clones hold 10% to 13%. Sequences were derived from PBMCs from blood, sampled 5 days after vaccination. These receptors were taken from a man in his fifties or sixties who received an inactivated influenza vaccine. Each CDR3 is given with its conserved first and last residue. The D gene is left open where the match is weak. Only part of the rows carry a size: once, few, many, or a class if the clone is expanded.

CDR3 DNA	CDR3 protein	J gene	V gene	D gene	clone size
TGCAGCGTTGGAGGGGCAGGCGGCTACACCTTC	CSVGGAGGYTF	TRBJ1-2	TRBV29-1	-	few
TGCGCCAGCAGCCCAGGGGTCGGTACAACAGATACGCAGTATTTT	CASSPGVGTTDTQYF	TRBJ2-3	TRBV4-3	-	few
TGTGCCAGCAGCGTAGAGCCGACGGCTGAGCAGTTCTTC	CASSVEPTAEQFF	TRBJ2-1	TRBV9	-	-
TGTGCCAGCAGGGCCGAGACTAGCTCTGGAAACACCATATATTTT	CASRAETSSGNTIYF	TRBJ1-3	TRBV12-3/TRBV12-4	-	few
TGTGCCAGCAGTGCATCACAAGGAAGGTTCTACAATGAGCAGTTCTTC	CASSASQGRFYNEQFF	TRBJ2-1	TRBV6-1	-	-
TGCGCCAGCAGCTTGGGGGGACAGGGCCCCCATCTTGAGCAGTTCTTC	CASSLGGQGPHLEQFF	TRBJ2-1	TRBV5-1	TRBD1	-
TGCGCCAGCATCCTCACATGGACTAGCGGGGGGGGAGTCGCCCAGTACTTC	CASILTWTSGGGVAQYF	TRBJ2-5	TRBV4-1	TRBD2	-
TGCAGTGCTAGTCAGGCAGGGAGATATCAGCCCCAGCATTTT	CSASQAGRYQPQHF	TRBJ1-5	TRBV20-1	-	-
TGCAGTGCTGGGAACAGGGGTACCTACGAGCAGTACTTC	CSAGNRGTYEQYF	TRBJ2-7	TRBV20-1	TRBD1	few
TGCAGTGCTAGAGACCGGGGAGGGCGGGATGAGCAGTTCTTC	CSARDRGGRDEQFF	TRBJ2-1	TRBV20-1	TRBD2	few
TGCGCCAGCAGCCAAGGGGCCTTAAACAGGGGTAACTCACCCCTCCACTTT	CASSQGALNRGNSPLHF	TRBJ1-6	TRBV4-3	TRBD1	-
TGTGCCAGCAGTTACTCGCACAGACGCGGAAACACCATATATTTT	CASSYSHRRGNTIYF	TRBJ1-3	TRBV6-5	-	few
TGCGCCAGCAGCAAAGGAGTTGGTGCCGCTGAGCAGTTCTTC	CASSKGVGAAEQFF	TRBJ2-1	TRBV4-3	-	many
TGTGCCAGCAGTTTATCCCCGGACAGGCGCTACGAGCAGTACTTC	CASSLSPDRRYEQYF	TRBJ2-7	TRBV27	TRBD1	-
TGCAGTGCTAGGGCTCGTGAGCAGTACTTC	CSARAREQYF	TRBJ2-7	TRBV20-1	-	-
TGTGCCAGCAGTGCAGACACCGACTATGGCTACACCTTC	CASSADTDYGYTF	TRBJ1-2	TRBV6-1	-	-
TGTGCCAGCAGCCAAGTTTGGGGGACAGCACAAGAGACCCAGTACTTC	CASSQVWGTAQETQYF	TRBJ2-5	TRBV3-1	TRBD1	-
TGTGCCAGCAGCCGTTTGTTCGGGGGAGGTGAAAAACTGTTTTTT	CASSRLFGGGEKLFF	TRBJ1-4	TRBV6-1	-	many
TGTGCCAGCACGAGGGATCCGAACACTGAAGCTTTCTTT	CASTRDPNTEAFF	TRBJ1-1	TRBV12-3/TRBV12-4	-	-
TGCGCCAGCAGCTTGAGGGCTAGCGGGTACAATGAGCAGTTCTTC	CASSLRASGYNEQFF	TRBJ2-1	TRBV5-1	TRBD2	-
TGCAGTGCTAGTAATCCCCGGGACCGACGCGGAGGAGAGACCCAGTACTTC	CSASNPRDRRGGETQYF	TRBJ2-5	TRBV20-1	-	few
TGTGCCATCAGTGATCGGACGGACAACACTGAAGCTTTCTTT	CAISDRTDNTEAFF	TRBJ1-1	TRBV10-3	-	-